These 16 T cell receptor beta chains were sequenced from one sample in a study of cytotoxic CD8 clonotypes in ibrutinib-treated CLL. The table came from immunoSEQ multiplex PCR; TCRdb's copy has only in-frame clones and leaves some out. The data contain about 24,000 clones, about 81% of them seen just once; the ten biggest clones take up around 8.5%. This sample comprised PBMCs, obtained before ibrutinib treatment. Receptors originate from a human donor with chronic lymphocytic leukemia.

This sequence joins TRBV30 and TRBJ1-1; 7 bases are shared with TRBD1. CDR1 and CDR2 from the germline V gene are GTSNPN and SVGIG (reference sequence). Trimming took 2 bases from V and 0 from J; bases not matched to a gene: 9. The CDR3 contains 16 residues. The CDR3 bases are TGTGCCTGGAGTCGAGGGGGCGCAAATATGAACACTGAAGCTTTCTTT. The encoded protein is CAWSRGGANMNTEAFF. Using reference TRBV30 and TRBJ1-1 for the parts outside the CDR3, the full variable domain is SQTIHQWPATLVQPVGSPLSLECTVEGTSNPNLYWYRQAAGRGLQLLFYSVGIGQISSEVPQNLSASRPQDRQFILSSKKLLLSDSGFYLCAWSRGGANMNTEAFFGQGTRLTVV.

The CDR3 DNA reads TGTGCCTGGAGTGTACTAAAGACCAACAATGAGCAGTTCTTC. It yields the protein CAWSVLKTNNEQFF. This chain joins TRBV30 and TRBJ2-1; D is undetermined. The CDR3 sequence is 14 residues long. Looked up from germline, CDR1 is GTSNPN and CDR2 is SVGIG (reference sequence). Trimming cost V 0 bases and J 5 bases, with 11 bases left between them.

The J gene is TRBJ2-1, the V gene TRBV18; 11 bases line up with TRBD2. Germline lookup yields CDR1 KGHSH and CDR2 LQKENI. V gave up 2 bases and J gave up 2 bases; unmatched junction bases: 2. The CDR3 loop spans 16 amino acids. The CDR3 nucleotides are TGTGCCAGCTCACCAACTAGCGGGAGAACCTACAATGAGCAGTTCTTC. It encodes CASSPTSGRTYNEQFF.

This sequence joins TRBV11-2 and TRBJ2-7; 14 bases are a match to TRBD2. V lost 5 bases, J lost 5 bases, and 2 bases stayed unmatched. CDR3 length: 14 amino acids. CDR1 is SGHAT, CDR2 FQNNGV, per germline. The CDR3 region has the DNA TGTGCCAGCAGCCCGGGACTAGCGGGAGACGAGCAGTACTTC. Its protein is CASSPGLAGDEQYF.

This clone was detected only a few times. This chain uses TRBV7-9 with TRBJ1-5, with TRBD1 matching over 8 bases. Germline CDR1 reads SEHNR; CDR2 reads FQNEAQ (reference sequence). After removal of 1 base from V and 5 bases from J, the junction contained 10 bases not matched to a gene. The CDR3 has 17 residues. CDR3: CASSLGFARGLDQPQHF. CDR3 DNA: TGTGCCAGCAGCTTAGGTTTTGCCAGGGGGCTCGATCAGCCCCAGCATTTT.

This clone showed up just once. The rearrangement uses TRBV6-6 and TRBJ2-1; tentative D call: TRBD2 (6 bases). Germline V gene data show CDR1 as MNHNY and CDR2 as SVGAGI (reference sequence). V shed 6 bases and J shed 5 bases, with 11 bases lying between them. This CDR3 is built from 13 residues. The CDR3 coding sequence is TGTGCCAGCAGACGGGCTAGCGACAATGAGCAGTTCTTC. This codes for CASRRASDNEQFF.

The chain has TRBV28 and TRBJ1-2; 7 bases map to TRBD1. The CDR3 extends over 18 amino acids. Germline V gene sequence: CDR1 MDHEN, CDR2 SYDVKM. V lost 3 bases and J lost 0; bases outside the gene matches: 13. The CDR3 bases are TGTGCCAGCAGTTTCGCCCCAGGGACAGCGACAGCTAACTATGGCTACACCTTC. Amino acid sequence: CASSFAPGTATANYGYTF.

J is TRBJ1-1 and V is TRBV19; perhaps TRBD1 as D (5 bases). The CDR3 is 14 residues long. Germline lookup yields CDR1 LNHDA and CDR2 SQIVND (reference sequence). The V and J ends lost 4 bases and 4 bases respectively, with 13 bases between them. The CDR3 sequence: CASSSSGRGTEAFF. CDR3 nucleotide sequence: TGTGCCAGTAGTAGTTCAGGGAGGGGCACTGAAGCTTTCTTT.

The V gene is TRBV4-3, the J gene TRBJ2-6; the match to TRBD1 covers 7 bases. CDR3 length: 19 amino acids. Germline CDR1 and CDR2: LGHNA and YSLEER. Trimming removed 0 bases from V and 0 bases from J; junction bases left unmatched: 8. CDR3 bases: TGCGCCAGCAGCCAAGATTCTGGGACAGCGAGCTCTGGGGCCAACGTCCTGACTTTC. Translation: CASSQDSGTASSGANVLTF.

This chain links TRBV30 with TRBJ1-2; D ambiguous. The CDR3 is made up of 12 amino acids. Germline CDR1 is GTSNPN and CDR2 is SVGIG (reference sequence). V was cut by 2 bases and J by 8 bases, with 12 bases left in between. CDR3 sequence reads: CAWSMSQHGYTF. CDR3 DNA: TGTGCCTGGAGTATGAGTCAGCACGGCTACACCTTC.

The chain links TRBV19 to TRBJ1-2; no firm D call. This CDR3 is built from 8 residues. V was cut by 9 bases and J by 8 bases, with 4 bases left in between. Per the germline V gene, CDR1 is LNHDA and CDR2 is SQIVND (reference sequence). CDR3 sequence: CASGGYTF. The CDR3 DNA is TGTGCCAGCGGAGGCTACACCTTC.

V and J are TRBV4-2 and TRBJ2-1, with TRBD1 matching 8 bases. CDR1 and CDR2 from the germline V gene are LGHNA and YNFKEQ. This CDR3 contains 16 residues. J lost 1 base, V lost 1 base, and 3 bases had no gene match. This chain's CDR3 is CASSQAGGASYNEQFF. The CDR3 bases are TGTGCCAGCAGCCAAGCAGGGGGCGCGTCCTACAATGAGCAGTTCTTC.

V usage is TRBV6-4 and J usage is TRBJ2-3, with a possible D match to TRBD1 (6 bases). Germline assignment: CDR1 MRHNA and CDR2 SNTAGT. The CDR3 is made up of 13 amino acids. The germline V and J ends were trimmed by 8 bases and 2 bases, with 11 bases remaining between them. This CDR3 is CASGGQSTDTQYF. CDR3 bases: TGTGCCAGCGGTGGACAGTCCACAGATACGCAGTATTTT.

The chain couples TRBV28 to TRBJ1-4, with no clear D. This CDR3 contains 16 residues. Trimming stripped 10 bases from V and 0 bases from J, with 18 bases between. Germline-derived CDR1 and CDR2 are MDHEN and SYDVKM. The CDR3 DNA reads TGTGCCATCCGGACTACTCGTCCCCCAACTAATGAAAAACTGTTTTTT. It encodes CAIRTTRPPTNEKLFF.

The genes are TRBV19 and TRBJ1-4, with 9 bases aligning to TRBD1. Germline trimming cut 4 bases from V and 7 bases from J; bases unmatched to any gene: 19. The CDR3 totals 19 residues. The germline V gene has CDR1 LNHDA and CDR2 SQIVND (reference sequence). CDR3 DNA sequence: TGTGCCAGTAGTAAACAAGGGACGACAGGGGGAAAGGGAACTGAAAAACTGTTTTTT. Protein product: CASSKQGTTGGKGTEKLFF.

This clone was counted between two and nine times. The chain has TRBV28 and TRBJ2-7; D gene ambiguous. Germline loops: CDR1 MDHEN, CDR2 SYDVKM. The CDR3 runs 12 residues. The ends were cut back, 7 bases at V and 6 bases at J, with 13 bases in the middle. The CDR3 DNA reads TGTGCCAGCACTCCCATTTGGGGCGAGCAGTACTTC. Its protein is CASTPIWGEQYF.